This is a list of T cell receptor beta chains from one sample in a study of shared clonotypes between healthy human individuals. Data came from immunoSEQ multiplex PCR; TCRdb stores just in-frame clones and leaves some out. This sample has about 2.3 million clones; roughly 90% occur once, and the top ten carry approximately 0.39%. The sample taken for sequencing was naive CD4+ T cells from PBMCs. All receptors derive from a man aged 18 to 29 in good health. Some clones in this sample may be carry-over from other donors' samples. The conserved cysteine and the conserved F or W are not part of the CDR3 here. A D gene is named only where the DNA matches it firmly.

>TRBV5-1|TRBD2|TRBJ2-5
ASSLAVAGEGETQY
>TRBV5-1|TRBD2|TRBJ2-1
ASSLGLAGGFSYNEQF
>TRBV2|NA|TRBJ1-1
ASILETANTEAF
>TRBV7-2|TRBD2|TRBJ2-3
ASSFNPGGAGGSLYTQY
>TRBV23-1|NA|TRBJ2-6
ASPGSGKSLSGANVLT
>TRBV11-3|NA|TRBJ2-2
ASSLSRVGELF
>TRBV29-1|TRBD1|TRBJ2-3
SVGQGGTDTQY
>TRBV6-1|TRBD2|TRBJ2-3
ASSEVKIAGGPGTQY
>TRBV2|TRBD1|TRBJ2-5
ASSMGQGETQY
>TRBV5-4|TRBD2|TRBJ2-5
ASSLAVRAGGKETQY
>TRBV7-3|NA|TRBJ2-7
ASSLGATYEQY
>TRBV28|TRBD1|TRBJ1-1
ASSTGGWGFGAF
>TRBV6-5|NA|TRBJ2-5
ASSYTAFQETQY
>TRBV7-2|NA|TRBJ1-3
ASSIKSSGNTIY
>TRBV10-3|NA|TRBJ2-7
AISESMGGGGNEQY
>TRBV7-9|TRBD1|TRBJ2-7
ASSPLGQSYEQY
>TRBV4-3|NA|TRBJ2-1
ASSQDLASPYNEQF
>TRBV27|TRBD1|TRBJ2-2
ASSLGWDRDTGELF
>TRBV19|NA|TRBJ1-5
ASSGAGSGPQH
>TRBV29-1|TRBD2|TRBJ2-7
SVGGVFSYEQY
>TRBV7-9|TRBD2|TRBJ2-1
ASSLSGTSGSRSYNEQF
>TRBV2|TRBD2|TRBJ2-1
ASGAELADNEQF
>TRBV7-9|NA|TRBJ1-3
ASSSTTGTGNTIY
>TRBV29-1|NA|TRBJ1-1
SVVSGAEREAF